The 23 T cell receptor beta chains listed next were all sequenced from one sample in a study of T cell responses to AZD1222 COVID-19 vaccine. Clones were sequenced by immunoSEQ multiplex PCR, and TCRdb holds only the in-frame ones, with some missing. The table shows roughly 120,000 clones, with roughly nine tenths occurring only once. The input for sequencing was peripheral blood, taken on day 0 of AZD1222 vaccination. The receptor source for this set is an adult in good health.

In DNA form, the CDR3 reads TGTGCCAGCAGTTTTTCTCACAGAAACTATGGCTACACCTTC. Translation: CASSFSHRNYGYTF. This chain links TRBV28 with TRBJ1-2; D gene ambiguous. Germline lookup yields CDR1 MDHEN and CDR2 SYDVKM. V dropped 3 bases and J dropped 2 bases, with 10 bases sitting between them. The CDR3 extends over 14 amino acids.

This chain connects TRBV2 to TRBJ1-1; 9 nucleotides align to TRBD1. Trimming removed 5 bases from V and 6 bases from J; junction bases left unmatched: 7. The CDR3 covers 14 residues. Germline values: CDR1 SNHLY, CDR2 FYNNEI. The CDR3 region is CASSRDRVLPEAFF. In nucleotides, the CDR3 is TGTGCCAGCAGTCGGGACAGGGTTTTGCCTGAAGCTTTCTTT.

The sample holds many counts of this clone. The chain has TRBV29-1 and TRBJ1-2; 8 positions agree with TRBD1. V shed 7 bases, J shed 8 bases, and the junction held 12 bases outside the gene matches. The CDR3 runs 13 residues. Germline assignment: CDR1 SQVTM and CDR2 ANQGSEA. CDR3 in amino acids: CSAGPGQGNGYTF. The CDR3 DNA reads TGCAGCGCCGGACCCGGACAGGGCAACGGCTACACCTTC.

This chain connects TRBV27 to TRBJ1-1; D ambiguous. The CDR3 covers 12 residues. V dropped 5 bases and J dropped 1 base, with 5 bases sitting between them. Per germline, CDR1 MNHEY and CDR2 SMNVEV (reference sequence). This CDR3 is CASSERNTEAFF. The CDR3 nucleotides are TGTGCCAGCAGTGAGAGGAACACTGAAGCTTTCTTT.

V usage is TRBV7-2 and J usage is TRBJ2-5; D gene uncertain. Per the germline V gene, CDR1 is SGHTA and CDR2 is FQGNSA. CDR3 length: 11 amino acids. Trimming removed 1 base from V and 7 bases from J, with 4 bases in between. The CDR3 loop is CASSLGTTQYF. The CDR3 region has the DNA TGTGCCAGCAGCTTAGGAACGACCCAGTACTTC.

This chain joins TRBV6-4 and TRBJ2-1; TRBD2 matches at 14 bases. The CDR3 is 18 amino acids. The J segment lost 5 bases and the V segment lost 2 bases, leaving 8 bases of the junction unmatched. Germline CDR1 reads MRHNA; CDR2 reads SNTAGT. The CDR3 protein is CASSDPGTSGGQNNEQFF. For the CDR3, the DNA is TGTGCCAGCAGTGACCCCGGGACTAGCGGGGGACAAAACAATGAGCAGTTCTTC.

This rearrangement joins TRBV7-9 to TRBJ1-5; the D is unclear. Looked up from germline, CDR1 is SEHNR and CDR2 is FQNEAQ (reference sequence). The CDR3 covers 14 residues. V lost 1 base and J 6 bases, leaving 10 bases between the germline ends. CDR3 nucleotide sequence: TGTGCCAGCAGCTTAGACGGATTGTCTCAGCCCCAGCATTTT. This gives the protein CASSLDGLSQPQHF.

This clone occurred once. This chain joins TRBV4-1 and TRBJ2-3; TRBD1 is a possible D gene (6 bases). The CDR3 is 13 residues long. From germline, CDR1 is MGHRA and CDR2 YSYEKL. V was trimmed by 3 bases and J by 5 bases, leaving 9 bases between them. The CDR3 coding sequence is TGCGCCAGCAGCCAGAGAGGGGGAGATACGCAGTATTTT. Amino acids: CASSQRGGDTQYF.

V is TRBV18 and J is TRBJ2-7; D unclear. Germline-derived CDR1 and CDR2 are KGHSH and LQKENI. The V gene lost 2 bases and the J gene lost 1 base, with 9 bases spanning the gap. CDR3 length: 14 amino acids. CDR3 region: CASSPERMSYEQYF. CDR3 in DNA: TGTGCCAGCTCACCAGAAAGGATGTCCTACGAGCAGTACTTC.

The chain employs TRBV27 and TRBJ2-7; D gene uncertain. CDR1 and CDR2 (germline): MNHEY, SMNVEV (reference sequence). With 5 bases removed from V and 3 bases from J, the gap between germline ends came to 11 bases. The CDR3 has 13 amino acids. CDR3 coding DNA: TGTGCCAGCAGTATTGGACGGATCTACGAGCAGTACTTC. Its protein is CASSIGRIYEQYF.

V gene TRBV25-1 combines with J gene TRBJ1-1; 8 nucleotides align to TRBD1. Germline loops: CDR1 MGHDK, CDR2 SYGVNS. Trimming at V came to 4 bases and at J to 1 base, leaving 8 bases not matched to a gene. This CDR3 spans 16 amino acids. The CDR3 loop is CASSVGIGTGNTEAFF. The CDR3 coding sequence is TGTGCCAGCAGTGTCGGGATCGGGACAGGGAACACTGAAGCTTTCTTT.

CDR3 nucleotides: TGCGCCAGCAGCACCGGGTACTCCTACGAGCAGTACTTC. Protein sequence: CASSTGYSYEQYF. V is TRBV5-1 and J is TRBJ2-7; D is unclear. Germline CDR1 and CDR2: SGHRS and YFSETQ. This CDR3 is 13 amino acids long. V lost 4 bases to trimming and J lost 0 bases, with 8 bases between them.

V gene TRBV7-9 combines with J gene TRBJ1-1; a possible D gene is TRBD1 (6 bases). The germline V gene has CDR1 SEHNR and CDR2 FQNEAQ (reference sequence). V lost 5 bases to trimming and J lost 5 bases, with 12 bases between them. This CDR3 spans 13 amino acids. The CDR3 bases are TGTGCCAGCAGCCTGAGAGGGGGAACTGAAGCTTTCTTT. Amino acid sequence: CASSLRGGTEAFF. Full variable domain (rest looked up from reference TRBV7-9 and TRBJ1-1): DTGVSQNPRHKITKRGQNVTFRCDPISEHNRLYWYRQTLGQGPEFLTYFQNEAQLEKSRLLSDRFSAERPKGSFSTLEIQRTEQGDSAMYLCASSLRGGTEAFFGQGTRLTVV.

This clone was observed a handful of times. The chain combines TRBV30 with TRBJ1-5; no clear D. V was pared by 1 base and J by 2 bases, with 9 bases between. Germline V gene lookup returns CDR1 GTSNPN and CDR2 SVGIG (reference sequence). This CDR3 spans 14 amino acids. CDR3 loop: CAWSGAGGNQPQHF. CDR3 nucleotides: TGTGCCTGGAGTGGGGCTGGGGGCAATCAGCCCCAGCATTTT.

CDR3 nucleotides: TGTGCCAGCAGTTCAGGGGGAGCGGGCACAGATACGCAGTATTTT. Translating it yields CASSSGGAGTDTQYF. V and J are TRBV28 and TRBJ2-3; 7 bases match TRBD1. CDR3 length equals 15 residues. Unmatched junction bases numbered 5, after V lost 4 bases and J lost 1 base. The germline V gene has CDR1 MDHEN and CDR2 SYDVKM.

The chain uses TRBV30 and TRBJ2-7, with 10 positions matching TRBD2. Germline V CDR1 and CDR2: GTSNPN, SVGIG (reference sequence). There are 14 residues in the CDR3. V was clipped by 3 bases and J by 4 bases; unmatched bases: 6. The CDR3 is CAWRGSGGVYEQYF. As DNA, the CDR3 is TGTGCCTGGAGAGGGAGCGGGGGGGTTTACGAGCAGTACTTC.

J is TRBJ2-1 and V is TRBV4-3, with a possible D match to TRBD1 (6 bases). This CDR3 region has 15 residues. V lost 0 bases and J 3 bases, leaving 9 bases between the germline ends. Germline CDR1 reads LGHNA; CDR2 reads YSLEER. The CDR3 protein is CASSQDVGGYNEQFF. CDR3 DNA sequence: TGCGCCAGCAGCCAAGATGTAGGGGGCTACAATGAGCAGTTCTTC.

This clone has only one observation. The rearrangement uses TRBV7-2 and TRBJ1-2; D possibly corresponds to TRBD1 (5 bases). Per germline, CDR1 SGHTA and CDR2 FQGNSA. Between the trimmed V and J ends, which lost 1 base and 4 bases, there was a span of 10 bases. The CDR3 runs 14 residues. The DNA for the CDR3 is TGTGCCAGCAGCTTAGACGCAGGGAGCTATGGCTACACCTTC. This translates into CASSLDAGSYGYTF.

This chain connects TRBV18 to TRBJ1-6; D is undetermined. This CDR3 has 15 amino acids. The V gene's germline CDR1 is KGHSH and CDR2 LQKENI. Trimming removed 2 bases from V and 8 bases from J, with 13 bases in between. The CDR3 region has the DNA TGTGCCAGCTCACCAACAGTTGGTACAGATTCACCCCTCCACTTT. Translating gives CASSPTVGTDSPLHF.

The genes are TRBV9 and TRBJ1-1; D is unclear. Trimming cost V 2 bases and J 1 base, with 9 bases left between them. The CDR3 is 14 residues long. Germline V lookup: CDR1 SGDLS, CDR2 YYNGEE. The CDR3 sequence is CASSVRHQNTEAFF. In nucleotides, the CDR3 is TGTGCCAGCAGCGTGAGACACCAGAACACTGAAGCTTTCTTT.

The chain combines TRBV3-1 (or the pseudogene TRBV3-2) with TRBJ2-7, with 9 bases aligning to TRBD1. The CDR3 is 19 amino acids. The germline CDR1 and CDR2 sequences are LGHDT and YNNKEL (reference sequence). The J segment lost 3 bases and the V segment lost 0 bases, leaving 15 bases of the junction unmatched. CDR3 sequence: CASSQEGWTSGTGHYEQYF. CDR3 in DNA: TGTGCCAGCAGCCAAGAAGGGTGGACCTCCGGGACAGGGCACTACGAGCAGTACTTC.

The chain couples TRBV10-3 to TRBJ2-2; D gene unclear. The CDR3 runs 15 residues. Germline values: CDR1 ENHRY, CDR2 SYGVKD. Between the trimmed V and J ends, which lost 3 bases and 2 bases, there was a span of 10 bases. The CDR3 reads CAISDSTRNTGELFF. For the CDR3, the DNA is TGTGCCATCAGTGACTCGACCCGAAACACCGGGGAGCTGTTTTTT.

The rearrangement uses TRBV7-9 and TRBJ2-5, with D perhaps TRBD2 (5 bases). The ends were cut back, 4 bases at V and 0 bases at J, with 15 bases in the middle. The CDR3 contains 16 residues. Germline CDR1 and CDR2: SEHNR and FQNEAQ (reference sequence). The chain's CDR3 is CASSSGLQTYQETQYF. Here the CDR3 DNA reads TGTGCCAGCAGCTCAGGACTGCAAACCTACCAAGAGACCCAGTACTTC.